These 4 T cell receptor beta chains were sequenced from one sample in a study of siplizumab effects on memory and regulatory T cells. Libraries were prepared by immunoSEQ multiplex PCR; TCRdb keeps only in-frame clonotypes and omits some of them. This table has more than 45,000 clones, 90% to 95% appearing once. The source material was CD8+ T cells sorted from blood. Receptors originate from a human donor in good health.

The V call is TRBV7-8, the J call TRBJ2-7; 10 bases are shared with TRBD2. Germline CDR1 and CDR2: SGHVS and FQNEAQ. The CDR3 sequence is 15 residues long. Trimming cost V 4 bases and J 5 bases; bases outside gene matches: 8. The CDR3 bases are TGTGCCAGCAGCTCCGCCGGGACTAGCGTCGACGAGCAGTACTTC. The encoded protein is CASSSAGTSVDEQYF.

The sample holds one count of this clone. V usage is TRBV27 and J usage is TRBJ2-2; 7 nucleotides agree with TRBD2. Looked up from germline, CDR1 is MNHEY and CDR2 is SMNVEV (reference sequence). This CDR3 spans 13 amino acids. The trim removed 2 bases at V and 11 bases at J, leaving 5 bases unmatched. CDR3 sequence reads: CASSLGGGLELFF. The CDR3 DNA is TGTGCCAGCAGTTTAGGGGGGGGGTTAGAGCTGTTTTTT.

The V and J genes are TRBV4-3 and TRBJ2-1; 7 bases agree with TRBD2. The V and J ends lost 1 base and 5 bases, in that order; junction bases with no gene match: 8. The CDR3 has 16 residues. Per germline, CDR1 LGHNA and CDR2 YSLEER. CDR3 in amino acids: CASSQGLWEGHNEQFF. Here the CDR3 DNA reads TGCGCCAGCAGCCAAGGGTTGTGGGAGGGCCACAATGAGCAGTTCTTC.

The chain couples TRBV6-5 to TRBJ2-7; a weak D match, TRBD1 (7 bases). Per the germline V gene, CDR1 is MNHEY and CDR2 is SVGAGI. The CDR3 totals 14 residues. V was trimmed by 6 bases and J by 6 bases, leaving 18 bases between them. This CDR3 is CASRSTYRGGEQYF. In DNA form, the CDR3 reads TGTGCCAGCAGATCAACCTACAGGGGAGGCGAGCAGTACTTC.